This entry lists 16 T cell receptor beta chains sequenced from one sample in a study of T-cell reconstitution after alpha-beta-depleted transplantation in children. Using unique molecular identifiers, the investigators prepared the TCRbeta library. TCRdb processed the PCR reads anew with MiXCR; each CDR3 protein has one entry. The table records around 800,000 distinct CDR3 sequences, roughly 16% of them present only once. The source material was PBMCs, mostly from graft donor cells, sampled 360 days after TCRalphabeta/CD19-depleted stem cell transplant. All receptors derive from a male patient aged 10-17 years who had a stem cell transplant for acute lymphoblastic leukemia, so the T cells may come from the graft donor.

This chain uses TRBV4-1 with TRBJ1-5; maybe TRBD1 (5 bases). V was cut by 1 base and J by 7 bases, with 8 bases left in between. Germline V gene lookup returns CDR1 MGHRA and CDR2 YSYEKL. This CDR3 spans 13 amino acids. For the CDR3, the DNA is TGCGCCAGCAGCCAAGGGGGGATCCAGCCCCAGCATTTT. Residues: CASSQGGIQPQHF.

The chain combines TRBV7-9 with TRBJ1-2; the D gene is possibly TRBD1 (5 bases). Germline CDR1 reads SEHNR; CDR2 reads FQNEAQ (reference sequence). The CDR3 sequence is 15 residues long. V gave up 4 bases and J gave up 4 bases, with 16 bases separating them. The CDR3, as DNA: TGTGCCAGCAGCTCCCAGGGACTGTTAGCCTATGGCTACACCTTC. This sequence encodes CASSSQGLLAYGYTF.

CDR3 protein: CASSVAEANTEAFF. The CDR3 bases are TGTGCCAGCAGCGTAGCGGAAGCGAACACTGAAGCTTTCTTT. The rearrangement uses TRBV9 and TRBJ1-1; no clear D gene. The CDR3 extends over 14 amino acids. Germline V gene data show CDR1 as SGDLS and CDR2 as YYNGEE. V dropped 0 bases and J dropped 1 base, with 7 bases sitting between them.

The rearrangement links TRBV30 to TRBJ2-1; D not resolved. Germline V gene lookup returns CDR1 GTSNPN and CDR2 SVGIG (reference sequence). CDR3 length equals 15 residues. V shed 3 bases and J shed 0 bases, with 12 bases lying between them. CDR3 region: CAWRHTGDSYNEQFF. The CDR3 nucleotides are TGTGCCTGGAGGCACACGGGTGACTCCTACAATGAGCAGTTCTTC.

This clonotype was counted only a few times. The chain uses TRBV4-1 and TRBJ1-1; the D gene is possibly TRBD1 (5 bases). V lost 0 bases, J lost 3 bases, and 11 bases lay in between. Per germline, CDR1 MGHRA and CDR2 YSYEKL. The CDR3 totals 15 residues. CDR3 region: CASSQDHGGHTEAFF. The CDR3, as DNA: TGCGCCAGCAGCCAAGATCATGGGGGACACACTGAAGCTTTCTTT.

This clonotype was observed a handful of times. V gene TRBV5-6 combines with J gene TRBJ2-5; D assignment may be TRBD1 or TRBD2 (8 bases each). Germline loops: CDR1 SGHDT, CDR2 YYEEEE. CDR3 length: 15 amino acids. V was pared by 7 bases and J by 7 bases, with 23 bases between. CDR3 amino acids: CASGIGRGTGGTQYF. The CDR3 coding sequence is TGTGCCAGCGGAATCGGGAGGGGGACAGGTGGGACCCAGTACTTC.

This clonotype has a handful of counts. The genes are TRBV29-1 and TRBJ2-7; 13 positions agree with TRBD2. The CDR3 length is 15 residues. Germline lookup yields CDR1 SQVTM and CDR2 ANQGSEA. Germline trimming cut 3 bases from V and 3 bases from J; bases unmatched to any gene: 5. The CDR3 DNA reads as TGCAGCGTTGAGGAGGGACTAGCGGGAAACTACGAGCAGTACTTC. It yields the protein CSVEEGLAGNYEQYF.

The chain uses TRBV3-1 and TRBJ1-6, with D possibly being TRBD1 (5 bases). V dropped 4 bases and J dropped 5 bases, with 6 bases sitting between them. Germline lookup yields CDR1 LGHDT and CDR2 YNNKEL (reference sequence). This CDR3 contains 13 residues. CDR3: CASSRGHNSPLHF. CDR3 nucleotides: TGTGCCAGCAGCCGGGGACATAATTCACCCCTCCACTTT.

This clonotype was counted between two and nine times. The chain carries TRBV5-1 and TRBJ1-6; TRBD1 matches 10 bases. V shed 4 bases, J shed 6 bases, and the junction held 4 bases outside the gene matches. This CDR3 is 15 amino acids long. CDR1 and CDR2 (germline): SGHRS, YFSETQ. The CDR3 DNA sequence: TGCGCCAGCAGCCGGGACAGGGGACGTAATTCACCCCTCCACTTT. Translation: CASSRDRGRNSPLHF.

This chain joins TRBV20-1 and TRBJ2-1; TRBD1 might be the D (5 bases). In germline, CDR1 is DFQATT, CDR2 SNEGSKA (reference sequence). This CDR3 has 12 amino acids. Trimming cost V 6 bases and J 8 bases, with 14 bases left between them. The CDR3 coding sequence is TGCAGTGCCGCCTCCGACAGCTATGAGCAGTTCTTC. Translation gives CSAASDSYEQFF.

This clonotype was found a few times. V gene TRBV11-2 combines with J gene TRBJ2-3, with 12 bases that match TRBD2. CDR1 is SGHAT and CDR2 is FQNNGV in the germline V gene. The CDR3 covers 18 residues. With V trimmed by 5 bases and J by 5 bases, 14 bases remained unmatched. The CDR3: CASSATLLAGGARDTQYF. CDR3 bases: TGTGCCAGCAGCGCAACCCTCCTAGCGGGAGGGGCGAGAGATACGCAGTATTTT. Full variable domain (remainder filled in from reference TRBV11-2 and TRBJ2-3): EAGVAQSPRYKIIEKRQSVAFWCNPISGHATLYWYQQILGQGPKLLIQFQNNGVVDDSQLPKDRFSAERLKGVDSTLKIQPAKLEDSAVYLCASSATLLAGGARDTQYFGPGTRLTVL.

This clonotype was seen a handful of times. DNA for the CDR3: TGTGCCAGCAGTTCCAAAAGGGGCAATGAGCAGTTCTTC. Amino acids: CASSSKRGNEQFF. The V and J genes are TRBV12-3 or TRBV12-4 and TRBJ2-1; TRBD1 is a possible D gene (5 bases). The CDR3 loop spans 13 amino acids. With 4 bases removed from V and 6 bases from J, the gap between germline ends came to 10 bases.

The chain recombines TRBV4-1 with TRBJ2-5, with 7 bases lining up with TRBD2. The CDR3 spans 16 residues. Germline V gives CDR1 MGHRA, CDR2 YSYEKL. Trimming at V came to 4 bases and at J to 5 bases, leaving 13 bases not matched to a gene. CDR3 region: CASSLREGGIGETQYF. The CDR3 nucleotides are TGCGCCAGCAGCCTTAGGGAGGGAGGCATTGGGGAGACCCAGTACTTC.

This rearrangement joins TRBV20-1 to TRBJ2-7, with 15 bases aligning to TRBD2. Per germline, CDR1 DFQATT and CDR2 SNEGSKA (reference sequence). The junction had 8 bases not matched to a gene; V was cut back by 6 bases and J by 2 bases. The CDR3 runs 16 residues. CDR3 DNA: TGCAGTGCAACCGGGACTAGCGGGAGGCCCACCTACGAGCAGTACTTC. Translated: CSATGTSGRPTYEQYF.

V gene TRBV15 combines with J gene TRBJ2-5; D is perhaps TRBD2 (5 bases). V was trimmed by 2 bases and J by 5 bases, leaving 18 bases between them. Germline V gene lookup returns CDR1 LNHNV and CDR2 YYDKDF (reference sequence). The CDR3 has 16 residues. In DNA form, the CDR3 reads TGTGCCACCAGCAGAACATTGGGAGCAATACTGGAGACCCAGTACTTC. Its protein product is CATSRTLGAILETQYF.

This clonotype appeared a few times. CDR3 region: CASSQGHRVQPRFF. CDR3 coding DNA: TGTGCCAGCAGCCAAGGGCACAGGGTTCAGCCGAGATTCTTC. V is TRBV3-1 and J is TRBJ2-1, with D tentatively TRBD1 (6 bases). V dropped 1 base and J dropped 16 bases, with 20 bases sitting between them. The V gene's germline CDR1 is LGHDT and CDR2 YNNKEL (reference sequence). This CDR3 comprises 14 residues.